Shown below are 3 T cell receptor beta chains from a single sample sequenced in a study of cytomegalovirus exposure and HLA in healthy donors. In the PCR, 60 Vbeta and 13 Jbeta primers were used. Some clones are missing from TCRdb's copy, which holds only in-frame ones; the method was immunoSEQ multiplex PCR. This sample carries 85,000 to 100,000 clones, approximately 80% of them seen once, and the ten largest clones take around 3%. What was sequenced was PBMCs. These receptors were collected from a male donor in good health and CMV-seropositive.

The chain employs TRBV4-1 and TRBJ2-7, with 9 bases matching TRBD1. CDR1 is MGHRA and CDR2 is YSYEKL in the germline V gene. This CDR3 has 17 residues. Trimming at V came to 0 bases and at J to 2 bases, leaving 8 bases not matched to a gene. The CDR3 sequence is CASSQEGTDRGPYEQYF. The CDR3 nucleotides read TGCGCCAGCAGCCAAGAGGGTACGGACAGGGGCCCCTACGAGCAGTACTTC.

This clone showed up just a few times. The chain carries TRBV5-1 and TRBJ1-6; perhaps TRBD1 as D (5 bases). V was cut by 0 bases and J by 9 bases, with 13 bases left in between. Germline-derived CDR1 and CDR2 are SGHRS and YFSETQ. This CDR3 is built from 15 residues. The CDR3 sequence: CASSLGRNRGSPLHF. The CDR3 DNA is TGCGCCAGCAGCTTGGGGCGGAATAGGGGTTCACCCCTCCACTTT.

This chain connects TRBV7-6 to TRBJ1-4; 7 bases map to TRBD1. With V trimmed by 4 bases and J by 9 bases, 11 bases remained unmatched. Germline V gene lookup returns CDR1 SGHVS and CDR2 FNYEAQ. This CDR3 spans 15 amino acids. DNA of the CDR3: TGTGCCAGCAGCTCGCAGAGTCTGACAGGGCAAAAACTGTTTTTT. Amino acids: CASSSQSLTGQKLFF. Looking up the rest from reference TRBV7-6 and TRBJ1-4 gives the full variable domain: GAGVSQSPRYKVTKRGQDVALRCDPISGHVSLYWYRQALGQGPEFLTYFNYEAQQDKSGLPNDRFSAERPEGSISTLTIQRTEQRDSAMYRCASSSQSLTGQKLFFGSGTQLSVL.